This record concerns one T cell receptor beta chain sequence. Sequencing of TCR beta covered CD8+ and CD4+ T cells obtained from blood. The multiple sclerosis controls comprised treatment-naive patients whose relapsing-remitting disease was stable or active. TEMRA cells were FACS-enriched and CD8+ and CD4+ T cells negatively isolated. This record comes from a study of CD8 T cells in Susac syndrome. V shed 0 bases and J shed 3 bases, with 12 bases lying between them. CDR3 size: 15 residues. Germline assignment: CDR1 SQVTM and CDR2 ANQGSEA. After extraction with the RNeasy kit, about 0.45 to 1 ug of the RNA was reverse transcribed using random hexamers. An immunoSEQ multiplex PCR amplified TCR beta CDR3 over 54 Vbeta and 13 Jbeta. TCRdb re-derived calls from the immunoSEQ multiplex PCR reads in MiXCR, one entry per CDR3 protein. Of 250,000 to 300,000 distinct CDR3 sequences listed, around 84% are singletons.

The J gene is TRBJ2-1, the V gene TRBV29-1; a possible D gene is TRBD2 (5 bases). The sequence came from a human donor with multiple sclerosis. The sequencing input was CD8+ T cells from PBMCs. CDR3 DNA sequence: TGCAGCGTTGAAGATCCCGACGGACTCTACAATGAGCAGTTCTTC. This sequence encodes CSVEDPDGLYNEQFF.